The next 8 T cell receptor beta chains were all read from a single sample in a study of blood T cell repertoires in COVID-19. The table came from immunoSEQ multiplex PCR; TCRdb's copy has only in-frame clones and leaves some out. The data show fewer than 400,000 clones, around 85% seen once. Specimen: PBMCs or T cells enriched from blood (not recorded which). The receptors stem from a woman aged 30 to 39 who had been exposed to COVID-19.

The rearrangement links TRBV15 to TRBJ2-7; 10 nucleotides match TRBD1. The trim removed 1 base at V and 5 bases at J, leaving 8 bases unmatched. Germline V lookup: CDR1 LNHNV, CDR2 YYDKDF (reference sequence). This CDR3 spans 16 amino acids. The chain's CDR3 is CATSRVDGQGVHEQYF. CDR3 nucleotides: TGTGCCACCAGCAGAGTGGATGGACAGGGGGTCCACGAGCAGTACTTC.

This rearrangement joins TRBV29-1 to TRBJ2-7; 8 nucleotides line up with TRBD1. This CDR3 comprises 15 residues. Germline values: CDR1 SQVTM, CDR2 ANQGSEA. J gave up 2 bases and V 0 bases, and 6 bases lay outside the gene matches. CDR3 residues: CSVEDRAGGTYEQYF. In DNA, the CDR3 is TGCAGCGTTGAAGATCGGGCAGGGGGCACCTACGAGCAGTACTTC.

The chain carries TRBV9 and TRBJ2-3; possible D gene TRBD2, 6 bases. The germline V gene encodes CDR1 SGDLS and CDR2 YYNGEE. V was trimmed by 4 bases and J by 5 bases, leaving 14 bases between them. CDR3 length: 14 amino acids. CDR3 nucleotides: TGTGCCAGCAGCCCCCGGACTAACCAAGATACGCAGTATTTT. Amino acids: CASSPRTNQDTQYF. Drawing the rest from reference TRBV9 and TRBJ2-3, the complete variable domain is DSGVTQTPKHLITATGQRVTLRCSPRSGDLSVYWYQQSLDQGLQFLIQYYNGEERAKGNILERFSAQQFPDLHSELNLSSLELGDSALYFCASSPRTNQDTQYFGPGTRLTVL.

The chain has TRBV5-4 and TRBJ1-6; perhaps TRBD1 as D (6 bases). Trimming shortened V by 2 bases and J by 8 bases, and 14 bases separated the two germline ends. This CDR3 is 15 amino acids long. Looked up from germline, CDR1 is SGHNT and CDR2 is YYREEE (reference sequence). In DNA form, the CDR3 reads TGTGCCAGCAGCTTAGGGACAACAGTTTATTCACCCCTCCACTTT. Translation: CASSLGTTVYSPLHF.

The rearrangement uses TRBV2 and TRBJ2-1; TRBD2 matches at 8 bases. The V gene's germline CDR1 is SNHLY and CDR2 FYNNEI. J lost 5 bases, V lost 1 base, and 4 bases had no gene match. CDR3 length equals 15 residues. The CDR3 sequence is CASSEVAGGNNEQFF. The CDR3 coding sequence is TGTGCCAGCAGTGAAGTCGCGGGAGGAAACAATGAGCAGTTCTTC. Full variable domain (missing parts from reference TRBV2 and TRBJ2-1): EPEVTQTPSHQVTQMGQEVILRCVPISNHLYFYWYRQILGQKVEFLVSFYNNEISEKSEIFDDQFSVERPDGSNFTLKIRSTKLEDSAMYFCASSEVAGGNNEQFFGPGTRLTVL.

The V and J genes are TRBV12-3 or TRBV12-4 and TRBJ2-1; no clear D gene. The CDR3 totals 12 residues. V lost 3 bases and J lost 5, with 5 bases in between. The CDR3 DNA follows: TGTGCCAGCAGTTTCTCAGACAATGAGCAGTTCTTC. This sequence encodes CASSFSDNEQFF.

This chain links TRBV30 with TRBJ1-2, with a weak D call TRBD1 (6 bases). Germline values: CDR1 GTSNPN, CDR2 SVGIG (reference sequence). Between the trimmed V and J ends, which lost 0 bases and 4 bases, there was a span of 9 bases. The CDR3 contains 13 residues. CDR3 coding DNA: TGTGCCTGGAGTGTACAGGGTCTCTATGGCTACACCTTC. Translating it yields CAWSVQGLYGYTF.

This chain uses TRBV9 with TRBJ1-1, with TRBD1 identical over 7 bases. V lost 1 base, J lost 2 bases, and 5 bases stayed unmatched. Germline assignment: CDR1 SGDLS and CDR2 YYNGEE. This CDR3 is 15 amino acids long. The chain's CDR3 is CASSVSGTANTEAFF. DNA of the CDR3: TGTGCCAGCAGCGTATCCGGGACAGCTAACACTGAAGCTTTCTTT.